This T cell receptor (beta chain) was recovered during a study of blood T cells in healthy people across ages. Sample-barcoded 5' priming and a J-beta primer mix drove a second PCR of roughly 6 to 12 cycles. TCRdb re-called the 5' RACE reads through MiXCR, storing one row per CDR3 protein. The sample lists approximately 1.5 million distinct CDR3 sequences; almost 35% were seen once. Remarks on this clonotype: Its antigen remains unidentified.

The sample, 9 to 10 milliliters of peripheral blood, was drawn from each donor. Whole-study results and caveats: Roughly linear age-related decline in beta diversity appeared, significant by age 40. It was held that the diversity estimates obtained from one million T cells were underestimates. The study could not conclusively compare naive and antigen-experienced cells, given its unsorted PBMCs.

Trimming pared 2 bases from V and 9 bases from J, leaving 14 bases between. This CDR3 has 14 residues. In germline, CDR1 is MNHEY, CDR2 SVGAGI. The source of this sequence is a woman under 40 in good health. The V call is TRBV6-5, the J call TRBJ1-5; D not resolved. Sequencing was done on a sample of blood. CDR3 sequence reads: CASSYVGPTVPQHF. For the CDR3, the DNA is TGTGCCAGCAGTTACGTCGGCCCTACGGTGCCCCAGCATTTT.